The entry that follows covers one T cell receptor beta chain sequence. Libraries were prepared by immunoSEQ multiplex PCR; TCRdb keeps only in-frame clonotypes and omits some of them. This sample has approximately 82,000 clones, with around nine tenths found just once. This sample is drawn from a study of technical replicates of blood from a few donors. This CDR3 spans 15 amino acids. The V gene's germline CDR1 is MNHEY and CDR2 SMNVEV (reference sequence). Trimming cost V 5 bases and J 0 bases, with 14 bases left between them. Sample: T cells isolated from PBMCs. This chain uses TRBV27 with TRBJ2-7; no clear D gene. The clonotype originates from a human donor in good health. The CDR3 here is CASSPSHLFSYEQYF. The CDR3 DNA reads TGTGCCAGCAGTCCGAGCCACCTCTTCTCCTACGAGCAGTACTTC.